These T cell receptor beta chains were read from a single sample in a study of blood T cell repertoires in COVID-19. Sequencing was performed with immunoSEQ multiplex PCR; in TCRdb, only in-frame clones are kept and a portion is missing. The table records about 220,000 clones, 82% of them present only once. Input material: PBMCs or T cells enriched from blood (not recorded which). Receptor source: a woman aged 55-69 years who had recovered from COVID-19. Each CDR3 is given with its conserved first and last residue. Fields, in order: CDR3 protein, CDR3 DNA, J gene, clone size, V gene, D gene. The D gene is left open where the match is weak. Some rows have no size entry. The others give once, few or many, or a class for an expanded clone.

CDR3 protein: CASSFLAGAGADTQYF
CDR3 DNA: TGTGCCAGCAGCTTTCTTGCGGGAGCGGGGGCAGATACGCAGTATTTT
J gene: TRBJ2-3
clone size: -
V gene: TRBV7-6
D gene: TRBD2

CDR3 protein: CASEIGTGEGGYTF
CDR3 DNA: TGCGCGTCCGAAATCGGGACAGGGGAGGGTGGCTACACCTTC
J gene: TRBJ1-2
clone size: -
V gene: TRBV5-1
D gene: TRBD1

CDR3 protein: CASSIVRGYSNQPQHF
CDR3 DNA: TGTGCCAGTAGTATAGTCAGGGGGTATAGCAATCAGCCCCAGCATTTT
J gene: TRBJ1-5
clone size: few
V gene: TRBV19
D gene: TRBD1

CDR3 protein: CASQLEATSGNTIYF
CDR3 DNA: TGTGCCAGCCAGCTCGAGGCCACCTCTGGAAACACCATATATTTT
J gene: TRBJ1-3
clone size: -
V gene: TRBV18
D gene: -

CDR3 protein: CASGADRGGNSPLHF
CDR3 DNA: TGTGCCAGCGGGGCGGACAGGGGAGGCAATTCACCCCTCCACTTT
J gene: TRBJ1-6
clone size: once
V gene: TRBV2
D gene: TRBD1

CDR3 protein: CASSPPGGNNSPLHF
CDR3 DNA: TGTGCCAGCTCACCACCGGGGGGGAATAATTCACCCCTCCACTTT
J gene: TRBJ1-6
clone size: once
V gene: TRBV18
D gene: -

CDR3 protein: CASNPSGRANNEQFF
CDR3 DNA: TGTGCCAGTAACCCTAGCGGGAGGGCCAACAATGAGCAGTTCTTC
J gene: TRBJ2-1
clone size: -
V gene: TRBV19
D gene: TRBD2

CDR3 protein: CASSYEVFSEAFF
CDR3 DNA: TGTGCCAGCAGTTACGAGGTATTCAGTGAAGCTTTCTTT
J gene: TRBJ1-1
clone size: -
V gene: TRBV6-2/TRBV6-3
D gene: -

CDR3 protein: CASSLGDSYNEQFF
CDR3 DNA: TGTGCCAGCAGCCTCGGGGACTCCTACAATGAGCAGTTCTTC
J gene: TRBJ2-1
clone size: -
V gene: TRBV3-1/TRBV3-2
D gene: -

CDR3 protein: CASSPSRGGVAYEQYF
CDR3 DNA: TGTGCCAGCAGCCCTAGCAGGGGCGGCGTCGCCTACGAGCAGTACTTC
J gene: TRBJ2-7
clone size: -
V gene: TRBV9
D gene: -

CDR3 protein: CSVLTGWGETQYF
CDR3 DNA: TGCAGCGTCCTGACAGGGTGGGGGGAGACTCAGTACTTC
J gene: TRBJ2-5
clone size: -
V gene: TRBV29-1
D gene: -

CDR3 protein: CASSADLNSPLHF
CDR3 DNA: TGTGCCAGCAGCGCCGACTTGAATTCACCCCTCCACTTT
J gene: TRBJ1-6
clone size: -
V gene: TRBV7-7
D gene: -

CDR3 protein: CASSQDGGTDTQYF
CDR3 DNA: TGTGCCAGCAGCCAAGACGGAGGGACAGATACGCAGTATTTT
J gene: TRBJ2-3
clone size: -
V gene: TRBV4-2
D gene: -

CDR3 protein: CASSRRDMNTEAFF
CDR3 DNA: TGTGCCAGCTCAAGACGGGACATGAACACTGAAGCTTTCTTT
J gene: TRBJ1-1
clone size: -
V gene: TRBV18
D gene: -

CDR3 protein: CASSPPDSRETQYF
CDR3 DNA: TGTGCCAGCTCACCACCGGACAGCCGAGAGACCCAGTACTTC
J gene: TRBJ2-5
clone size: -
V gene: TRBV18
D gene: -

CDR3 protein: CASSRLRVRETQYF
CDR3 DNA: TGTGCCAGCTCGAGGTTGCGGGTTAGGGAGACCCAGTACTTC
J gene: TRBJ2-5
clone size: -
V gene: TRBV2
D gene: -

CDR3 protein: CASSQGTGALYGYTF
CDR3 DNA: TGTGCCAGCAGCCAAGGGACAGGGGCGCTCTATGGCTACACCTTC
J gene: TRBJ1-2
clone size: -
V gene: TRBV3-1/TRBV3-2
D gene: TRBD1

CDR3 protein: CSASFIEGTAEAFF
CDR3 DNA: TGCAGTGCTAGTTTCATTGAGGGTACCGCTGAAGCTTTCTTT
J gene: TRBJ1-1
clone size: -
V gene: TRBV20-1
D gene: -

CDR3 protein: CASSLVSGGLF
CDR3 DNA: TGTGCCAGCAGCTTAGTATCGGGCGGGCTCTTC
J gene: TRBJ2-7
clone size: once
V gene: TRBV11-3
D gene: -

CDR3 protein: CASSFGTGEFNEQFF
CDR3 DNA: TGCGCCAGCAGCTTTGGGACAGGGGAGTTCAATGAGCAGTTCTTC
J gene: TRBJ2-1
clone size: -
V gene: TRBV5-1
D gene: TRBD1

CDR3 protein: CASSFGRGGTNEQFF
CDR3 DNA: TGTGCCAGCAGCTTCGGCCGGGGGGGAACCAATGAGCAGTTCTTC
J gene: TRBJ2-1
clone size: -
V gene: TRBV11-3
D gene: TRBD2

CDR3 protein: CASSPITGITGNTIYF
CDR3 DNA: TGTGCCAGCAGCCCCATCACAGGGATCACTGGAAACACCATATATTTT
J gene: TRBJ1-3
clone size: -
V gene: TRBV9
D gene: -

CDR3 protein: CASRSDRGFYQPQHF
CDR3 DNA: TGTGCCAGCAGATCCGACAGGGGGTTTTATCAGCCCCAGCATTTT
J gene: TRBJ1-5
clone size: -
V gene: TRBV7-8
D gene: TRBD1

CDR3 protein: CASSRSSPSTDTQYF
CDR3 DNA: TGTGCCAGCAGCCGGTCATCACCTAGCACAGATACGCAGTATTTT
J gene: TRBJ2-3
clone size: -
V gene: TRBV7-2
D gene: -

CDR3 protein: CSVEDRGLAEGSGANVLTF
CDR3 DNA: TGCAGCGTTGAAGATAGAGGACTAGCGGAGGGCTCTGGGGCCAACGTCCTGACTTTC
J gene: TRBJ2-6
clone size: -
V gene: TRBV29-1
D gene: TRBD2

CDR3 protein: CGGGDTTDTQYF
CDR3 DNA: TGCGGCGGGGGAGACACCACAGATACGCAGTATTTT
J gene: TRBJ2-3
clone size: -
V gene: TRBV10-3
D gene: TRBD2

CDR3 protein: CASSVSREGGTDTQYF
CDR3 DNA: TGTGCCAGCAGCGTATCACGGGAGGGGGGAACAGATACGCAGTATTTT
J gene: TRBJ2-3
clone size: -
V gene: TRBV9
D gene: TRBD2

CDR3 protein: CASSVGGNYGYTF
CDR3 DNA: TGTGCCAGCAGCGTCGGCGGGAACTATGGCTACACCTTC
J gene: TRBJ1-2
clone size: -
V gene: TRBV9
D gene: -

CDR3 protein: CAIRKTGYGTEAFF
CDR3 DNA: TGTGCCATCAGGAAGACAGGGTATGGGACTGAAGCTTTCTTT
J gene: TRBJ1-1
clone size: -
V gene: TRBV10-3
D gene: TRBD1

CDR3 protein: CASSSKQSNQPQHF
CDR3 DNA: TGTGCCAGCAGTTCTAAACAGAGCAATCAGCCCCAGCATTTT
J gene: TRBJ1-5
clone size: few
V gene: TRBV6-5
D gene: -

CDR3 protein: CASRRREGPNEKLFF
CDR3 DNA: TGTGCCAGCAGGAGGAGGGAGGGGCCTAATGAAAAACTGTTTTTT
J gene: TRBJ1-4
clone size: once
V gene: TRBV7-2
D gene: -

CDR3 protein: CASSRTGKYGYTF
CDR3 DNA: TGTGCCAGCAGCCGTACAGGGAAATATGGCTACACCTTC
J gene: TRBJ1-2
clone size: once
V gene: TRBV7-2
D gene: -

CDR3 protein: CASSRTGGDDTGELFF
CDR3 DNA: TGCGCCAGCAGTCGGACAGGGGGCGATGACACCGGGGAGCTGTTTTTT
J gene: TRBJ2-2
clone size: -
V gene: TRBV5-1
D gene: TRBD1

CDR3 protein: CASSLGQGIPYEQYF
CDR3 DNA: TGTGCCAGCAGCTTGGGGCAGGGTATCCCCTACGAGCAGTACTTC
J gene: TRBJ2-7
clone size: -
V gene: TRBV7-9
D gene: -

CDR3 protein: CAWSHDSRLGNEQFF
CDR3 DNA: TGTGCCTGGAGCCACGATTCCAGACTTGGCAATGAGCAGTTCTTC
J gene: TRBJ2-1
clone size: -
V gene: TRBV30
D gene: -

CDR3 protein: CATGAVGAFF
CDR3 DNA: TGTGCCACAGGGGCCGTAGGGGCTTTCTTT
J gene: TRBJ1-1
clone size: -
V gene: TRBV19
D gene: -

CDR3 protein: CASSPPGQGRSQPQHF
CDR3 DNA: TGTGCCAGCTCACCACCCGGACAGGGTAGAAGTCAGCCCCAGCATTTT
J gene: TRBJ1-5
clone size: -
V gene: TRBV18
D gene: TRBD1

CDR3 protein: CATSRDIGGQGASQPQHF
CDR3 DNA: TGTGCCACCAGCAGAGATATTGGGGGACAGGGGGCTAGTCAGCCCCAGCATTTT
J gene: TRBJ1-5
clone size: -
V gene: TRBV15
D gene: TRBD1

CDR3 protein: CASQDYRGLVYGYTF
CDR3 DNA: TGTGCCAGCCAGGACTACAGGGGGCTGGTCTATGGCTACACCTTC
J gene: TRBJ1-2
clone size: -
V gene: TRBV5-6
D gene: TRBD1

CDR3 protein: CASSVGPGWTDTQYF
CDR3 DNA: TGTGCCAGCAGCGTAGGACCAGGGTGGACAGATACGCAGTATTTT
J gene: TRBJ2-3
clone size: few
V gene: TRBV9
D gene: -

CDR3 protein: CASSQQGKGNVLTF
CDR3 DNA: TGTGCCAGCAGTCAACAGGGAAAAGGCAACGTCCTGACTTTC
J gene: TRBJ2-6
clone size: -
V gene: TRBV6-5
D gene: -

CDR3 protein: CASSHRAGDGEQYF
CDR3 DNA: TGTGCCAGCAGCCACCGGGCGGGAGATGGGGAGCAGTACTTC
J gene: TRBJ2-7
clone size: -
V gene: TRBV3-1/TRBV3-2
D gene: TRBD2

CDR3 protein: CASSLSRLAGLHEQYF
CDR3 DNA: TGTGCCAGCAGCTTATCGAGACTAGCGGGGCTCCACGAGCAGTACTTC
J gene: TRBJ2-7
clone size: -
V gene: TRBV7-9
D gene: TRBD2

CDR3 protein: CASSLRGRGSYNEQFF
CDR3 DNA: TGTGCCAGCAGCTTACGGGGCAGGGGTTCCTACAATGAGCAGTTCTTC
J gene: TRBJ2-1
clone size: few
V gene: TRBV11-1
D gene: -

CDR3 protein: CASSPRTSYEQYF
CDR3 DNA: TGTGCCAGCAGCCCGCGGACTAGCTACGAGCAGTACTTC
J gene: TRBJ2-7
clone size: -
V gene: TRBV7-8
D gene: TRBD2

CDR3 protein: CASSGGQGYEKLFF
CDR3 DNA: TGTGCCAGCAGTGGGGGACAGGGGTATGAAAAACTGTTTTTT
J gene: TRBJ1-4
clone size: once
V gene: TRBV3-1/TRBV3-2
D gene: TRBD1

CDR3 protein: CASSPRKDRLNTEAFF
CDR3 DNA: TGTGCCAGCAGCCCACGAAAGGACAGGTTGAACACTGAAGCTTTCTTT
J gene: TRBJ1-1
clone size: -
V gene: TRBV4-2
D gene: TRBD1

CDR3 protein: CASTNQGQNPYQPQHF
CDR3 DNA: TGTGCCAGTACCAACCAAGGACAGAACCCGTATCAGCCCCAGCATTTT
J gene: TRBJ1-5
clone size: -
V gene: TRBV19
D gene: -

CDR3 protein: CANPGHYGFNTYEQYF
CDR3 DNA: TGCGCCAATCCGGGACACTACGGATTTAACACCTACGAGCAGTACTTC
J gene: TRBJ2-7
clone size: -
V gene: TRBV23-1
D gene: -

CDR3 protein: CASSARRGDDNYGYTF
CDR3 DNA: TGTGCCAGCAGCGCGCGAAGGGGCGACGATAACTATGGCTACACCTTC
J gene: TRBJ1-2
clone size: few
V gene: TRBV7-7
D gene: -

CDR3 protein: CASSDRGFDTEAFF
CDR3 DNA: TGTGCCAGCTCAGACAGGGGGTTTGACACTGAAGCTTTCTTT
J gene: TRBJ1-1
clone size: -
V gene: TRBV18
D gene: TRBD1

CDR3 protein: CATATDVYGYTF
CDR3 DNA: TGTGCCACCGCTACAGACGTCTATGGCTACACCTTC
J gene: TRBJ1-2
clone size: -
V gene: TRBV10-3
D gene: -

CDR3 protein: CASSSGGGTEAFF
CDR3 DNA: TGTGCCAGCAGCTCGGGGGGAGGGACTGAAGCTTTCTTT
J gene: TRBJ1-1
clone size: -
V gene: TRBV11-3
D gene: -

CDR3 protein: CASSSWTSGIPTDTQYF
CDR3 DNA: TGTGCCAGCAGCTCCTGGACTAGCGGGATACCCACAGATACGCAGTATTTT
J gene: TRBJ2-3
clone size: few
V gene: TRBV11-2
D gene: TRBD2

CDR3 protein: CATSRSGSGNEQFF
CDR3 DNA: TGTGCCACCAGCAGATCGGGCAGCGGCAATGAGCAGTTCTTC
J gene: TRBJ2-1
clone size: many
V gene: TRBV15
D gene: -

CDR3 protein: CASRERGGLNEQFF
CDR3 DNA: TGTGCCAGCAGAGAGAGGGGGGGCCTCAATGAGCAGTTCTTC
J gene: TRBJ2-1
clone size: -
V gene: TRBV11-2
D gene: -

CDR3 protein: CASRSRNGGHEQYF
CDR3 DNA: TGTGCCAGCAGATCCCGTAATGGGGGCCACGAGCAGTACTTC
J gene: TRBJ2-7
clone size: -
V gene: TRBV27
D gene: -